This paragraph covers one T cell receptor beta chain sequence. Its antigen is undetermined. A read error may produce the germline difference seen at one junction end. CDR1 and CDR2 from the germline V gene are MDHEN and SYDVKM. This CDR3 comprises 12 residues. The data originate from a study of post-analysis software for immune sequencing data. Study as a whole: Relapsing-remitting, secondary progressive and progressive-relapsing multiple sclerosis were all included among the disease courses. Regarding the study as a whole: Normalized Chao1 diversity was significantly lower in multiple sclerosis patients than in controls. Roughly 5 TRBV segments were significantly more frequent in patients than in controls. TRBV5-6, TRBV5-1 and TRBV20-1 were among these segments.

Sequencing libraries made from TCR beta cDNA carried unique molecular identifiers. Input amounts of 1 to 10 million T cells were used. These gave 500,000 or so cDNA molecules, so each molecule approximated one T cell. TCRdb redid the calling of the PCR reads with MiXCR, one entry per CDR3 protein. This table holds hundreds of thousands of distinct CDR3 sequences, roughly 45% found once. This rearrangement joins TRBV28 to TRBJ1-2; tentative D call: TRBD1 (6 bases). Sequences were obtained from blood. This clonotype was obtained from a girl aged 10-17 years with multiple sclerosis. CDR3 bases: TGTGCCAGCGGGGGAAGGGGGTATGACTACACCTTC. Its translation: CASGGRGYDYTF.